This TCR beta chain originates from a study of radiotherapy plus CTLA-4 blockade in lung cancer. The overall study: Disease control was present in 25% to 35% of patients, and objective responses in about 18%. Study-level results: It was early blood T cell clone dynamics, with interferon-beta, that reportedly best predicted response. Once radiotherapy plus ipilimumab had been given, TCR clones derived from tumor expanded in blood.

This CDR3 is 19 amino acids long. Trimming cost V 1 base and J 2 bases; bases outside gene matches: 17. Germline-derived CDR1 and CDR2 are SGHAT and FQNNGV. Chemo-refractory metastatic non-small-cell lung cancer patients underwent focal radiation alongside CTLA-4 blockade with ipilimumab. On this clone itself: The antigen is not known.

Data came from immunoSEQ multiplex PCR; TCRdb stores just in-frame clones and leaves some out. The sample contains some 33,000 clones, 60% to 80% of which appear only once. V and J are TRBV11-2 and TRBJ2-7; 7 nucleotides agree with TRBD1. The material sequenced was peripheral blood, taken from a patient treated with radiotherapy plus ipilimumab. This TCR came from a human donor with non-small cell lung cancer whose response to radiotherapy plus ipilimumab could not be evaluated. CDR3 residues: CASSLGRLRVGQVAYEQYF. CDR3 in DNA: TGTGCCAGCAGCTTAGGTCGTTTGCGGGTCGGACAGGTGGCCTACGAGCAGTACTTC. The whole variable domain, remainder taken from reference TRBV11-2 and TRBJ2-7, is EAGVAQSPRYKIIEKRQSVAFWCNPISGHATLYWYQQILGQGPKLLIQFQNNGVVDDSQLPKDRFSAERLKGVDSTLKIQPAKLEDSAVYLCASSLGRLRVGQVAYEQYFGPGTRLTVT.